A selection of T cell receptor beta chains follows, all from one sample in a study of T cells in Graves' hyperthyroidism and ophthalmopathy. MiXCR, run by TCRdb on the multiplex PCR reads, gives a single entry per CDR3 protein. This sample has approximately 370,000 distinct CDR3 sequences; about 18% occur once, and the top ten carry almost 35%. Sequencing was performed on blood. The receptors stem from a woman aged 30 to 39 with Graves' hyperthyroidism that later progressed to Graves' ophthalmopathy. Each CDR3 is given without its conserved first and last residue.

TRBJ2-4 TRBV28 ASSLRGSKNIQY
TRBJ2-1 TRBV7-8 ASSRTLATRYNEQF
TRBJ2-2 TRBV14 ASSQGFNTGELF
TRBJ2-3 TRBV5-1 ASSFSLSTDTQY
TRBJ2-3 TRBV7-9 ASSLLERIGDTQY
TRBJ2-7 TRBV5-1 ASSLMEAYEQY
TRBJ1-2 TRBV27 ASSPGETGHDYGYT
TRBJ1-4 TRBV18 ASSPLGFAGTSEKLF
TRBJ2-5 TRBV6-1 ASIDLRYTQETQY
TRBJ2-3 TRBV6-2/TRBV6-3 ASSYEVFGPDSAQSQDTQY
TRBJ1-6 TRBV2 ASKPGQGNSYNSPLH